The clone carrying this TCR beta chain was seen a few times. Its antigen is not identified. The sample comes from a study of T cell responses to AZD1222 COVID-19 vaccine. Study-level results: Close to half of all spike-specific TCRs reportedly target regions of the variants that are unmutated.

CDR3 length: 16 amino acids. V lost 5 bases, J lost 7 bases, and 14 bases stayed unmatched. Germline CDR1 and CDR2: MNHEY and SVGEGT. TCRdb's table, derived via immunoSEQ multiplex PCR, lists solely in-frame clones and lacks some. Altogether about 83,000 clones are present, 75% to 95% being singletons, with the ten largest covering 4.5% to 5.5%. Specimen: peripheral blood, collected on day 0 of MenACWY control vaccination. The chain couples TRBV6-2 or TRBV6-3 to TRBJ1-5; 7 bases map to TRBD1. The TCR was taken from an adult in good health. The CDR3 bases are TGTGCCAGCAGTAACGGACGGACAGGCGGGGGGCAGCCCCAGCATTTT. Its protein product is CASSNGRTGGGQPQHF.